One and the same sample provided the 14 T cell receptor beta chains below, sequenced in a study of control samples from healthy donors and cancer patients. Assay used: immunoSEQ multiplex PCR; TCRdb lists only in-frame clones, some missing. Altogether about 86,000 clones are present, over 90% being singletons, with the ten largest covering around 1.5%. Sequences were obtained from blood. These receptor sequences come from a woman aged 30 to 39 in good health.

This chain connects TRBV27 to TRBJ1-2; 11 bases match TRBD1. The J segment lost 7 bases and the V segment lost 1 base, leaving 8 bases of the junction unmatched. Per the germline V gene, CDR1 is MNHEY and CDR2 is SMNVEV (reference sequence). The CDR3 covers 16 residues. The CDR3 spells CASSLFSDRGQRGYTF. Here the CDR3 DNA reads TGTGCCAGCAGTTTATTTTCGGACAGGGGGCAACGTGGCTACACCTTC.

The chain couples TRBV6-5 to TRBJ1-2; 10 bases are shared with TRBD1. After removal of 6 bases from V and 4 bases from J, the junction contained 8 bases not matched to a gene. In germline, CDR1 is MNHEY, CDR2 SVGAGI. The CDR3 length is 15 residues. DNA for the CDR3: TGTGCCAGCAGAGGCGGGACAGGGGTGATCTATGGCTACACCTTC. It yields the protein CASRGGTGVIYGYTF.

The chain is built from TRBV4-1 and TRBJ1-3; D is unresolved. Trimming cost V 0 bases and J 0 bases, with 3 bases left between them. The CDR3 loop spans 14 amino acids. Germline loops: CDR1 MGHRA, CDR2 YSYEKL. The CDR3: CASSQDSSGNTIYF. In nucleotides, the CDR3 is TGCGCCAGCAGCCAAGACAGCTCTGGAAACACCATATATTTT.

The chain recombines TRBV7-9 with TRBJ2-7; D call uncertain. Trimming took 5 bases from V and 3 from J, leaving 14 bases between them. From germline, CDR1 is SEHNR and CDR2 FQNEAQ (reference sequence). The CDR3 extends over 14 amino acids. The CDR3 loop reads CASSHSLRSYEQYF. CDR3 nucleotide sequence: TGTGCCAGCAGCCATTCTCTAAGGAGCTACGAGCAGTACTTC.

This sequence joins TRBV18 and TRBJ1-6, with D maybe TRBD1 (5 bases). Deletions cut 5 bases from V and 7 bases from J, with 15 bases between. The CDR3 is made up of 15 amino acids. The germline V gene has CDR1 KGHSH and CDR2 LQKENI. This CDR3 reads CASSTGGLSNSPLHF. CDR3 in DNA: TGTGCCAGCTCAACTGGGGGGTTGTCGAATTCACCCCTCCACTTT.

The chain combines TRBV6-5 with TRBJ1-5, with D unclear. The V gene's germline CDR1 is MNHEY and CDR2 SVGAGI. Deletions cut 6 bases from V and 5 bases from J, with 14 bases between. The CDR3 spans 14 residues. CDR3 DNA sequence: TGTGCCAGCAGCCAGACGGGTGGGGATCAGCCCCAGCATTTT. Amino acids: CASSQTGGDQPQHF.

This sequence joins TRBV2 and TRBJ2-5; D remains ambiguous. Trimming took off 3 bases at V and 13 bases at J, with 15 bases between the two ends. The CDR3 spans 12 residues. Germline V lookup: CDR1 SNHLY, CDR2 FYNNEI. The CDR3 DNA follows: TGTGCCAGCAGTGACCGACGGACGCTCTGGTACTTC. This gives the protein CASSDRRTLWYF.

The chain carries TRBV7-6 and TRBJ2-5; 10 positions agree with TRBD1. The CDR3 has 15 amino acids. Germline V gene data show CDR1 as SGHVS and CDR2 as FNYEAQ. After removal of 5 bases from V and 5 bases from J, the junction contained 8 bases not matched to a gene. This CDR3 is CASSTRQGAGETQYF. The CDR3 coding sequence is TGTGCCAGCAGCACGCGACAGGGGGCTGGGGAGACCCAGTACTTC.

The chain combines TRBV18 with TRBJ1-2, with TRBD1 matching over 10 bases. V lost 1 base to trimming and J lost 0 bases; unmatched junction nucleotides: 5. The CDR3 totals 17 residues. Germline CDR1 is KGHSH and CDR2 is LQKENI. The CDR3 loop reads CASSPRGQGTANYGYTF. CDR3 nucleotides: TGTGCCAGCTCACCACGGGGACAGGGGACAGCTAACTATGGCTACACCTTC.

The chain couples TRBV5-1 to TRBJ2-1; 12 nucleotides agree with TRBD2. The CDR3 covers 14 residues. V was clipped by 4 bases and J by 6 bases; unmatched bases: 2. Germline V gene sequence: CDR1 SGHRS, CDR2 YFSETQ. CDR3 in amino acids: CASSRTSGTNEQFF. The CDR3 DNA is TGCGCCAGCAGCAGGACTAGCGGGACCAATGAGCAGTTCTTC.

The chain uses TRBV6-2 or TRBV6-3 and TRBJ2-2, with TRBD2 identical over 8 bases. The V gene end was trimmed by 0 bases and the J gene end by 3 bases; junction bases not matched to a gene: 3. Germline values: CDR1 MNHEY, CDR2 SVGEGT. CDR3 size: 16 residues. In DNA form, the CDR3 reads TGTGCCAGCAGTTACTCGAGTAGCGGGGACACCGGGGAGCTGTTTTTT. It codes for CASSYSSSGDTGELFF.

This clone has just one count. The rearrangement uses TRBV30 and TRBJ2-3; perhaps TRBD1 as D (6 bases). With 8 bases removed from V and 4 bases from J, the gap between germline ends came to 19 bases. The CDR3 consists of 14 residues. The germline gives CDR1 GTSNPN, CDR2 SVGIG (reference sequence). The CDR3 nucleotides are TGTGCCGCTCCCGGGACATCCGTTTCAGATACGCAGTATTTT. Translation: CAAPGTSVSDTQYF.

The chain couples TRBV18 to TRBJ2-2, with 11 bases that match TRBD1. The CDR3 contains 16 residues. After removal of 3 bases from V and 4 bases from J, the junction contained 4 bases not matched to a gene. CDR1 is KGHSH, CDR2 LQKENI, per germline. The DNA of the CDR3 is TGTGCCAGCTCACCTTTGGGACAGGGGGTCACCGGGGAGCTGTTTTTT. As protein: CASSPLGQGVTGELFF.

This chain joins TRBV28 and TRBJ1-5, with D hard to call. The V gene's germline CDR1 is MDHEN and CDR2 SYDVKM. This CDR3 region has 13 residues. V was pared by 5 bases and J by 7 bases, with 12 bases between. CDR3 bases: TGTGCCAGCAGTCTATCCCAGGTCCAGCCCCAGCATTTT. It translates to CASSLSQVQPQHF.